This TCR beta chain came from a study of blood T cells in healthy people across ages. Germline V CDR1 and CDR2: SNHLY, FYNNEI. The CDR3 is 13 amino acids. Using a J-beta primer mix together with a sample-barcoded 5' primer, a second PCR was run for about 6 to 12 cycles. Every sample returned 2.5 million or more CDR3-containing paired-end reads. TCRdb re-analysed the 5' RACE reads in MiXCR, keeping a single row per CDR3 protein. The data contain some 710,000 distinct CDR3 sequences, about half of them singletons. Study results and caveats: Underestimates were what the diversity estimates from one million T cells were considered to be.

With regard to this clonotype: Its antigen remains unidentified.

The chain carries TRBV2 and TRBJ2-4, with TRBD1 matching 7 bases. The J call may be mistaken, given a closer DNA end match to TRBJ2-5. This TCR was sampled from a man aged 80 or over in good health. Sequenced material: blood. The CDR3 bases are TGTGCCAGCAGGTATGGGACAGAAGAGACCCAGTACTTC. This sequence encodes CASRYGTEETQYF.